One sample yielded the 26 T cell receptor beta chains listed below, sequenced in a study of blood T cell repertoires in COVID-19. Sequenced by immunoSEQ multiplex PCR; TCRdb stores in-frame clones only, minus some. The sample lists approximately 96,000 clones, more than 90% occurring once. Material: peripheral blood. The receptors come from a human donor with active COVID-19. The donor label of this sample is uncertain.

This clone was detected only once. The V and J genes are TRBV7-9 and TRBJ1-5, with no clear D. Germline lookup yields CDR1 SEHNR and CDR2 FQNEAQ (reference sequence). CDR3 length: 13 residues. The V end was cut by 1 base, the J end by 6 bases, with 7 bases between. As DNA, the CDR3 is TGTGCCAGCAGCTTAGGCGGAAGTCAGCCCCAGCATTTT. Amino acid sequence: CASSLGGSQPQHF.

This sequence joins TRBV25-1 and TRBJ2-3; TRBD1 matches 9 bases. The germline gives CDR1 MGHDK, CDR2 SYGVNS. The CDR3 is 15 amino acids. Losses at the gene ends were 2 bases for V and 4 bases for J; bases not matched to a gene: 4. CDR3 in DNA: TGTGCCAGCAGTGAAGGGACAGGGCTGCCAGATACGCAGTATTTT. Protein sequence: CASSEGTGLPDTQYF.

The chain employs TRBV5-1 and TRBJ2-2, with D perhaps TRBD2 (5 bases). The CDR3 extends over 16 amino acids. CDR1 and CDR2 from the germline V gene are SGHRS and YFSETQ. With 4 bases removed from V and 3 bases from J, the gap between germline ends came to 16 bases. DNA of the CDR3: TGCGCCAGCAGCCATGGCCGGGGAGTGGACACCGGGGAGCTGTTTTTT. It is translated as CASSHGRGVDTGELFF.

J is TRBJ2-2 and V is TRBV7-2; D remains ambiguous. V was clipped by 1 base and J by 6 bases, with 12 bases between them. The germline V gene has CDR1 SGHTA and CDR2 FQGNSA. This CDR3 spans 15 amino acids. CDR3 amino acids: CASSLGLGMPGELFF. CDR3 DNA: TGTGCCAGCAGCTTAGGCCTAGGAATGCCCGGGGAGCTGTTTTTT.

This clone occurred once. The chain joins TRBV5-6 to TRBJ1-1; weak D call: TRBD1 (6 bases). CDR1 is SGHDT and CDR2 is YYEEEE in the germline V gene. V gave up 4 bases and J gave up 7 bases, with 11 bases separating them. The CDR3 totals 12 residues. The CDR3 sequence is CASSLRTVEAFF. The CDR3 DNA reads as TGTGCCAGCAGCCTTCGGACAGTTGAAGCTTTCTTT.

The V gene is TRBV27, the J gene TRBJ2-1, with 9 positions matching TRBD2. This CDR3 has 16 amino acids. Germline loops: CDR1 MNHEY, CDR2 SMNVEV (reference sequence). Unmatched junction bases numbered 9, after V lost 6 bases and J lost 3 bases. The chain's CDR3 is CASRRASGMNYNEQFF. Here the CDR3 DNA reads TGTGCCAGCAGAAGGGCTAGCGGGATGAACTACAATGAGCAGTTCTTC.

The CDR3, as DNA: TGTGCCAGCAGCCCCCAGGGGGCCGGGGCCAACGTCCTGACTTTC. Amino acid sequence: CASSPQGAGANVLTF. J is TRBJ2-6 and V is TRBV7-8, with 8 bases that match TRBD1. Germline trimming cut 5 bases from V and 4 bases from J; bases unmatched to any gene: 4. This CDR3 has 15 amino acids. Germline CDR1 reads SGHVS; CDR2 reads FQNEAQ.

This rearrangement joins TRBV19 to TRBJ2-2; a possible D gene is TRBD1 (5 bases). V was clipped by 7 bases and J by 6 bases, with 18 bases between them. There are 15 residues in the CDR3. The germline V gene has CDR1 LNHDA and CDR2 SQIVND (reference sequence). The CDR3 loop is CASTTQPTGAGELFF. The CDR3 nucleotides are TGTGCCAGTACCACACAACCCACAGGCGCCGGGGAGCTGTTTTTT.

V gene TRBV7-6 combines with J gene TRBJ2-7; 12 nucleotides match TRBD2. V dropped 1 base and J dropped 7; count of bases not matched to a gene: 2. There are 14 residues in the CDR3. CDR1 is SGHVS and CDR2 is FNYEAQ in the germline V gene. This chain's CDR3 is CASSLVTSGREQYF. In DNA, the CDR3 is TGTGCCAGCAGCTTAGTCACTAGCGGGAGGGAGCAGTACTTC.

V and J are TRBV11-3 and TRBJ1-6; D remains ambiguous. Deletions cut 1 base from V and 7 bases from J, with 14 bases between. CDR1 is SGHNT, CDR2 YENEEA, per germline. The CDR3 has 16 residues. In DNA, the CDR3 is TGTGCCAGCAGCTTAGGGAGGGCCCAAGGAAATTCACCCCTCCACTTT. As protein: CASSLGRAQGNSPLHF.

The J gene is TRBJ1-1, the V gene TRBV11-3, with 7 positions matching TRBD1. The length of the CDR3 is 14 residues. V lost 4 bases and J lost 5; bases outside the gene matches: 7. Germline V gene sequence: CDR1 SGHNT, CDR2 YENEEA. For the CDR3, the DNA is TGTGCCAGCAGCTCGAACAGGGGTCGAACTGAAGCTTTCTTT. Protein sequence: CASSSNRGRTEAFF.

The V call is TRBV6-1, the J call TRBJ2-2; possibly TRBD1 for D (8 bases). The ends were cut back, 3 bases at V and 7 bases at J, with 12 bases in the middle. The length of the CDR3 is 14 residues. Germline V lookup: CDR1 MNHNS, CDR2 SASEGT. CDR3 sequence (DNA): TGTGCCAGCAGTGACAACAGGGGGGGCGGGGAGCTGTTTTTT. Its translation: CASSDNRGGGELFF.

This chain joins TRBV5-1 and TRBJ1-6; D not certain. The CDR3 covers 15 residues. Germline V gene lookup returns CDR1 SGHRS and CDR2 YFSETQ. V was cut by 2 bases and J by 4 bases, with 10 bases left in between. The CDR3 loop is CASSFNREYNSPLHF. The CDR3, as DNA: TGCGCCAGCAGCTTTAACAGAGAGTATAATTCACCCCTCCACTTT.

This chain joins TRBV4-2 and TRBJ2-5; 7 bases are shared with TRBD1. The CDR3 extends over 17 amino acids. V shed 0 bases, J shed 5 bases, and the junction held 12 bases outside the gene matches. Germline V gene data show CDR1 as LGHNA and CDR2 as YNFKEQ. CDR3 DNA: TGTGCCAGCAGCCAAGATCGCGCTGGACAGGCGGAGGAGACCCAGTACTTC. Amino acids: CASSQDRAGQAEETQYF.

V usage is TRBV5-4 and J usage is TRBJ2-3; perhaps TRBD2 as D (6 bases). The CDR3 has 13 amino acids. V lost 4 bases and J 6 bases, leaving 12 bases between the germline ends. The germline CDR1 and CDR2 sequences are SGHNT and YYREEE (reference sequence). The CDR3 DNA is TGTGCCAGCAGCCTTCCAGGGAGGGATACGCAGTATTTT. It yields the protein CASSLPGRDTQYF.

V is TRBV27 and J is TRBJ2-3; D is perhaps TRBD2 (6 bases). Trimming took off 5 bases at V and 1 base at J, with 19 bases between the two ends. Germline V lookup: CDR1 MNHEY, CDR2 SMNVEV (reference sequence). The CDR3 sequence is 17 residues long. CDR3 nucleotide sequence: TGTGCCAGCAGTCCCGCCCGACAGACGGGGGGCACAGATACGCAGTATTTT. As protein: CASSPARQTGGTDTQYF.

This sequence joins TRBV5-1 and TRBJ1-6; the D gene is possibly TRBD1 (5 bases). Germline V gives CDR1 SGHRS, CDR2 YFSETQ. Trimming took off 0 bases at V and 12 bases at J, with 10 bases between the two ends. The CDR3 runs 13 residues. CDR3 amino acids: CASSLAEQGPLHF. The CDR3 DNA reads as TGCGCCAGCAGCTTGGCCGAGCAGGGACCCCTCCACTTT.

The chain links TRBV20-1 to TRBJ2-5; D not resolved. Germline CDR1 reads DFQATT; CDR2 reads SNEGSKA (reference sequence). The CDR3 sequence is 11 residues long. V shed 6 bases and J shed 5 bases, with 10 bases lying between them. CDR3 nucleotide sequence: TGCAGTGCGAGCTTACGGGAGACCCAGTACTTC. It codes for CSASLRETQYF.

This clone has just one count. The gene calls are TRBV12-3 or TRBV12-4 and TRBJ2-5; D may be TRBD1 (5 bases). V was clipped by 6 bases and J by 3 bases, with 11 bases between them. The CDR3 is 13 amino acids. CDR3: CASSRAVEETQYF. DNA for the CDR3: TGTGCCAGCAGCAGGGCGGTGGAAGAGACCCAGTACTTC.

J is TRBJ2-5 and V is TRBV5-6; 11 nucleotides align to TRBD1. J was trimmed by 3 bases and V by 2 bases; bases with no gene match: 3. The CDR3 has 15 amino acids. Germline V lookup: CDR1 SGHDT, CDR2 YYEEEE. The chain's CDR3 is CASSLPGQGEETQYF. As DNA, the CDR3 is TGTGCCAGCAGCTTACCGGGACAGGGGGAAGAGACCCAGTACTTC. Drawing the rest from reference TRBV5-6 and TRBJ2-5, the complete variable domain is DAGVTQSPTHLIKTRGQQVTLRCSPKSGHDTVSWYQQALGQGPQFIFQYYEEEERQRGNFPDRFSGHQFPNYSSELNVNALLLGDSALYLCASSLPGQGEETQYFGPGTRLLVL.

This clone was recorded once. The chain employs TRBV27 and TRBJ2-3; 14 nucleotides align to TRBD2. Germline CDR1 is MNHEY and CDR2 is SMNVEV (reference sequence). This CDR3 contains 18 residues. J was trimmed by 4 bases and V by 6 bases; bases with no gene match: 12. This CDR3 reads CASRRLAGGSGPSDTQYF. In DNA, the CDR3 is TGTGCCAGCAGGAGACTAGCGGGGGGGTCCGGGCCCTCAGATACGCAGTATTTT.

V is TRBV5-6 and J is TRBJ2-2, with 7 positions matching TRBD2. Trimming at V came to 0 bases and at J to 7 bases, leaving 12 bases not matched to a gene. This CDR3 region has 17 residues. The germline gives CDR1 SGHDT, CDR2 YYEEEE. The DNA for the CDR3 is TGTGCCAGCAGCTTGGCTCGTGTGCGGGAGCGGTACGGGGAGCTGTTTTTT. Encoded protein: CASSLARVRERYGELFF.

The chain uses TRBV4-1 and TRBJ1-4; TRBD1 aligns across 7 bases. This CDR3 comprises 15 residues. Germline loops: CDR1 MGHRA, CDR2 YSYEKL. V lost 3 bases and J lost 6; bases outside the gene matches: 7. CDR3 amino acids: CASSQTDRVDEKLFF. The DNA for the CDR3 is TGCGCCAGCAGCCAGACCGACAGGGTGGATGAAAAACTGTTTTTT.

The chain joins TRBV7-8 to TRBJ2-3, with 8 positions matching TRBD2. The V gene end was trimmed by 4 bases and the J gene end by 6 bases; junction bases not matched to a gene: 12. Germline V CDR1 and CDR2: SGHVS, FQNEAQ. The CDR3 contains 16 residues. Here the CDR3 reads CASSSLLAGTWDTQYF. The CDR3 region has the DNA TGTGCCAGCAGCTCCCTTTTAGCGGGGACCTGGGATACGCAGTATTTT.

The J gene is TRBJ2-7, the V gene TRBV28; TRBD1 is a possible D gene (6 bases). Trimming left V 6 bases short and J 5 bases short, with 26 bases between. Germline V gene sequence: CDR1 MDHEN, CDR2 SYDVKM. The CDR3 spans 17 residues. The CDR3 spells CASRPSGVQDSPHEQYF. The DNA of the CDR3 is TGTGCCAGCAGACCCTCAGGGGTACAGGATTCCCCCCACGAGCAGTACTTC.

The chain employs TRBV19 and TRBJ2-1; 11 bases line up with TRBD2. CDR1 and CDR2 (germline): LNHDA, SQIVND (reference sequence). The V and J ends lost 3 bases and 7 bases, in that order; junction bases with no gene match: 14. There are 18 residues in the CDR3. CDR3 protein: CASSIQSSGGFRGNEQFF. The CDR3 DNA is TGTGCCAGTAGTATCCAATCTAGCGGGGGGTTCCGGGGTAATGAGCAGTTCTTC.